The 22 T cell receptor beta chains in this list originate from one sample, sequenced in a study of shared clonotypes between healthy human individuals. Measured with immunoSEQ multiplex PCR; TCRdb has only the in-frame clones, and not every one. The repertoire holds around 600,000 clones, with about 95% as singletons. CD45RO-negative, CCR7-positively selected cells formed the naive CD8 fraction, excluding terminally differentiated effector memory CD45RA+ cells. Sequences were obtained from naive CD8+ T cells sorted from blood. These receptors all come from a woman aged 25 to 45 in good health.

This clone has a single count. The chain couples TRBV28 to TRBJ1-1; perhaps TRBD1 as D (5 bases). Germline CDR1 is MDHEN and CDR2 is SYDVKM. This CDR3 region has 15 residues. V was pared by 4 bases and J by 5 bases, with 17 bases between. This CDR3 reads CASSSSREGQTEAFF. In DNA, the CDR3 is TGTGCCAGCAGTTCGTCCCGGGAGGGGCAAACTGAAGCTTTCTTT. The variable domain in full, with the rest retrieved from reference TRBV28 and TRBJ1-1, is DVKVTQSSRYLVKRTGEKVFLECVQDMDHENMFWYRQDPGLGLRLIYFSYDVKMKEKGDIPEGYSVSREKKERFSLILESASTNQTSMYLCASSSSREGQTEAFFGQGTRLTVV.

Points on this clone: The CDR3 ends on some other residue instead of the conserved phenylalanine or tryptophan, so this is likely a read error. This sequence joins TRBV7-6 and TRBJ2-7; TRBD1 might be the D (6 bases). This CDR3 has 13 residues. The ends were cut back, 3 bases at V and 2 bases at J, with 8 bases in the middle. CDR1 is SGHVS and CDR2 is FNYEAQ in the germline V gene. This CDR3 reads CASSLDSTYEQYS. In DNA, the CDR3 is TGTGCCAGCAGCTTGGACAGTACCTACGAGCAGTACTCC.

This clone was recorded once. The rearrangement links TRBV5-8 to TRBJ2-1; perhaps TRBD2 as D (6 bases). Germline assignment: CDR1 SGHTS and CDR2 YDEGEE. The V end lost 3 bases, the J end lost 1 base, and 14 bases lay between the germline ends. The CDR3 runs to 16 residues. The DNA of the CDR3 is TGTGCCAGCAGCTCCGATTGGGCGGGGTCCTACAATGAGCAGTTCTTC. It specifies CASSSDWAGSYNEQFF. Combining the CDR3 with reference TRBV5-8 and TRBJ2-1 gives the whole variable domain EAGVTQSPTHLIKTRGQQATLRCSPISGHTSVYWYQQALGLGLQFLLWYDEGEERNRGNFPPRFSGRQFPNYSSELNVNALELEDSALYLCASSSDWAGSYNEQFFGPGTRLTVL.

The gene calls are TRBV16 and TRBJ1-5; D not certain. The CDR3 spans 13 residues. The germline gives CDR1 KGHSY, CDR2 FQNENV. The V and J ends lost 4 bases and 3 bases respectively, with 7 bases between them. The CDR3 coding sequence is TGTGCCAGCAGCCTTGAGTTCAATCAGCCCCAGCATTTT. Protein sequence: CASSLEFNQPQHF.

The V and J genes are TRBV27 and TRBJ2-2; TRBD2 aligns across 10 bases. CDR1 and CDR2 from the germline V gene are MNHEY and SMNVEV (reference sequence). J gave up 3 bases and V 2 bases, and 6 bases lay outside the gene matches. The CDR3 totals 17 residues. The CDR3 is CASSLINLAGDTGELFF. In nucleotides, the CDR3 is TGTGCCAGCAGTTTAATTAACCTAGCGGGAGACACCGGGGAGCTGTTTTTT.

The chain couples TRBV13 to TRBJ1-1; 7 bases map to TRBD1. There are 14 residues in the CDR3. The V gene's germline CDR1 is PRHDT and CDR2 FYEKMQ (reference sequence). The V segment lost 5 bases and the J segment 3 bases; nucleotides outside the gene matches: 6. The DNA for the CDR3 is TGTGCCAGCAGCGCGACAGGGACGGACACTGAAGCTTTCTTT. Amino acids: CASSATGTDTEAFF.

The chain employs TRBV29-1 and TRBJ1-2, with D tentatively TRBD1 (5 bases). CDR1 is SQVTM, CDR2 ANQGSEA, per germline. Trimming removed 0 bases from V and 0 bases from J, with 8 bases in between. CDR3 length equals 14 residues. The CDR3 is CSVEDQTANYGYTF. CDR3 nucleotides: TGCAGCGTTGAAGACCAGACAGCTAACTATGGCTACACCTTC.

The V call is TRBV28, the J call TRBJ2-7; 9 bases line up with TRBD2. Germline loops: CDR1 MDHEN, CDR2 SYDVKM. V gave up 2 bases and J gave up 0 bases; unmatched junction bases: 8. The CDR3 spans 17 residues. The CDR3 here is CASSLRLAGLLSYEQYF. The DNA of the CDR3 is TGTGCCAGCAGTTTAAGGCTAGCGGGGCTCCTCTCCTACGAGCAGTACTTC.

DNA for the CDR3: TGTGCCAGCAGCTCCGGGAGTGGCTGGGGCTACACCTTC. This sequence encodes CASSSGSGWGYTF. V and J are TRBV7-6 and TRBJ1-2; D unresolved. This CDR3 is 13 amino acids long. The V and J ends lost 4 bases and 8 bases respectively, with 14 bases between them. Per the germline V gene, CDR1 is SGHVS and CDR2 is FNYEAQ.

DNA of the CDR3: TGTGCCAGCAGCCAAGATTCAGAGCGGGGGTACAATGAGCAGTTCTTC. It translates to CASSQDSERGYNEQFF. The chain is built from TRBV14 and TRBJ2-1; TRBD2 matches 8 bases. Germline trimming cut 0 bases from V and 4 bases from J; bases unmatched to any gene: 5. This CDR3 is 16 amino acids long. In germline, CDR1 is SGHDN, CDR2 FVKESK.

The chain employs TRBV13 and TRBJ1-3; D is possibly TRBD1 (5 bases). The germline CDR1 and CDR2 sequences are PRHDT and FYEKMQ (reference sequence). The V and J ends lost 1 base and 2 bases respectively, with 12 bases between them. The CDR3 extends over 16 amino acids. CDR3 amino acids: CASSLVGAAPGNTIYF. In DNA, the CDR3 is TGTGCCAGCAGCTTAGTCGGGGCGGCCCCTGGAAACACCATATATTTT.

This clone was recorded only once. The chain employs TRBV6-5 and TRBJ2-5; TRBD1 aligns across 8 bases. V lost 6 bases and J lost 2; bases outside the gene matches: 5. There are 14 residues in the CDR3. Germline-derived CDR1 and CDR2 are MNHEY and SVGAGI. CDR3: CASRARGRQETQYF. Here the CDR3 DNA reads TGTGCCAGCAGAGCCAGGGGGCGGCAAGAGACCCAGTACTTC.

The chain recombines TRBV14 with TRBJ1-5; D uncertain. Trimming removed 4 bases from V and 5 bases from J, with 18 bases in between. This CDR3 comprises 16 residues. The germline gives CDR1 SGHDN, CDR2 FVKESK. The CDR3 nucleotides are TGTGCCAGCAGCCCTTGGAGGCTGGGCGGGCATCAGCCCCAGCATTTT. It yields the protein CASSPWRLGGHQPQHF. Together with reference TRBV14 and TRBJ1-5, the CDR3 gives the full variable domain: EAGVTQFPSHSVIEKGQTVTLRCDPISGHDNLYWYRRVMGKEIKFLLHFVKESKQDESGMPNNRFLAERTGGTYSTLKVQPAELEDSGVYFCASSPWRLGGHQPQHFGDGTRLSIL.

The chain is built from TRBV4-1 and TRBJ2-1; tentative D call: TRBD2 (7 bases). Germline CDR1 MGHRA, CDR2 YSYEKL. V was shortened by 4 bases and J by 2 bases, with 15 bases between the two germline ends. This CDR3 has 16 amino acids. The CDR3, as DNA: TGCGCCAGCAGCCGCACCGCGGGGGCTCCCTACAATGAGCAGTTCTTC. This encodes CASSRTAGAPYNEQFF.

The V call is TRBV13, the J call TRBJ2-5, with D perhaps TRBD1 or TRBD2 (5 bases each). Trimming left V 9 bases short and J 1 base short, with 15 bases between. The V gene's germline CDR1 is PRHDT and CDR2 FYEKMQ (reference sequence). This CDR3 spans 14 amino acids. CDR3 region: CASGDRVGQETQYF. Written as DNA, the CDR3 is TGTGCCAGTGGGGACCGGGTGGGCCAAGAGACCCAGTACTTC. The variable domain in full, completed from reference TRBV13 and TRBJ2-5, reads AAGVIQSPRHLIKEKRETATLKCYPIPRHDTVYWYQQGPGQDPQFLISFYEKMQSDKGSIPDRFSAQQFSDYHSELNMSSLELGDSALYFCASGDRVGQETQYFGPGTRLLVL.

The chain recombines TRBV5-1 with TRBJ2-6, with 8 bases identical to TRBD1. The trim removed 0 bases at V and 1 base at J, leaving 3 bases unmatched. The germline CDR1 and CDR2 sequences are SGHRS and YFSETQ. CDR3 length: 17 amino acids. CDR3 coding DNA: TGCGCCAGCAGCTTGGTGCAGGGGGCGTCTGGGGCCAACGTCCTGACTTTC. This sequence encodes CASSLVQGASGANVLTF.

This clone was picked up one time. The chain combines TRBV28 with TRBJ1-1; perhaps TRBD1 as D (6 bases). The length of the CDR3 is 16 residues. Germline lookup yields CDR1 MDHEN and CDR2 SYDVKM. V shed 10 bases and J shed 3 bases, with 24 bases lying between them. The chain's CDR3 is CATYGWRGGGDTEAFF. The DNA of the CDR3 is TGTGCCACCTACGGATGGAGGGGGGGAGGGGACACTGAAGCTTTCTTT. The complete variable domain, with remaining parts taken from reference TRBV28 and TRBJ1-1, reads DVKVTQSSRYLVKRTGEKVFLECVQDMDHENMFWYRQDPGLGLRLIYFSYDVKMKEKGDIPEGYSVSREKKERFSLILESASTNQTSMYLCATYGWRGGGDTEAFFGQGTRLTVV.

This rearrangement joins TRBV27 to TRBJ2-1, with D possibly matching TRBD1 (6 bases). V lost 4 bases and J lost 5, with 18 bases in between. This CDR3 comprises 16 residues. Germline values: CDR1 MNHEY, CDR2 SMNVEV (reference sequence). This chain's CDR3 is CASSSPGTLRDNEQFF. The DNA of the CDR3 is TGTGCCAGCAGTTCGCCCGGGACACTACGGGACAATGAGCAGTTCTTC.

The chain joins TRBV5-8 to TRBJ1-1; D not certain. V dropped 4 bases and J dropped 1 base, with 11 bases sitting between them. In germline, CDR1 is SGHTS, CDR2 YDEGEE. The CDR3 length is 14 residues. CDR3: CASSPDGENTEAFF. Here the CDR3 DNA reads TGTGCCAGCAGCCCGGACGGGGAGAACACTGAAGCTTTCTTT.

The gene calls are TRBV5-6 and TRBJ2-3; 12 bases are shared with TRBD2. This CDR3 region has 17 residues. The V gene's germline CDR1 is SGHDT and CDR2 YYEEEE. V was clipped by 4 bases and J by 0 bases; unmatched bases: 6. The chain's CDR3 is CASSPGLAGSSTDTQYF. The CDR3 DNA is TGTGCCAGCAGCCCAGGACTAGCGGGAAGCAGCACAGATACGCAGTATTTT.

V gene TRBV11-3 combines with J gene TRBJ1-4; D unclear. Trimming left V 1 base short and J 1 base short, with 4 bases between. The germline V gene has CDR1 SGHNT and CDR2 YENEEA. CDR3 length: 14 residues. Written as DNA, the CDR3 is TGTGCCAGCAGCTTAGTCGGAACTAATGAAAAACTGTTTTTT. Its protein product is CASSLVGTNEKLFF.

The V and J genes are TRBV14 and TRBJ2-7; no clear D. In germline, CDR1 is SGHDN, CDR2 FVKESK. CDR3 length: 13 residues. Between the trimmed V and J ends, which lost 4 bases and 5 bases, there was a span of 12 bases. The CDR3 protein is CASSRNRVDEQYF. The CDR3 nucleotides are TGTGCCAGCAGCCGCAACCGGGTTGACGAGCAGTACTTC. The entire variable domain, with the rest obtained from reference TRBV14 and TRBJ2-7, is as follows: EAGVTQFPSHSVIEKGQTVTLRCDPISGHDNLYWYRRVMGKEIKFLLHFVKESKQDESGMPNNRFLAERTGGTYSTLKVQPAELEDSGVYFCASSRNRVDEQYFGPGTRLTVT.